The 6 T cell receptor beta chains reported below all come from one sample, sequenced in a study of shared clonotypes between healthy human individuals. The table came from immunoSEQ multiplex PCR; TCRdb's copy has only in-frame clones and leaves some out. This sample has 900,000 to 1,200,000 clones, with around three quarters found just once. Sequences were obtained from memory CD4+ T cells from PBMCs. Indicated subset: CD45RA-negative fraction. These receptors all stem from a man aged 18 to 30 in good health. Some clones in this sample may be carry-over from other donors' samples.

The V call is TRBV28, the J call TRBJ1-5; TRBD1 agrees at 8 bases. V lost 8 bases and J lost 0; bases outside the gene matches: 12. The germline CDR1 and CDR2 sequences are MDHEN and SYDVKM. The CDR3 runs to 17 residues. CDR3 in DNA: TGTGCCAGCTTTCCAGGGGGCAGGGGGATTAGCAATCAGCCCCAGCATTTT. Translated, it gives CASFPGGRGISNQPQHF.

V gene TRBV30 combines with J gene TRBJ1-4; no reliable D call. This CDR3 comprises 12 residues. CDR1 and CDR2 (germline): GTSNPN, SVGIG (reference sequence). Trimming took off 2 bases at V and 13 bases at J, with 14 bases between the two ends. The CDR3 DNA follows: TGTGCCTGGAGTCCACAGCTCGGAAGACTGTTTTTT. Translation gives CAWSPQLGRLFF.

The chain couples TRBV7-2 to TRBJ2-1, with 8 bases aligning to TRBD2. In germline, CDR1 is SGHTA, CDR2 FQGNSA. The CDR3 has 14 residues. V shed 3 bases, J shed 14 bases, and the junction held 12 bases outside the gene matches. The CDR3 sequence: CASSFRDGGGRKFF. The CDR3, as DNA: TGTGCCAGCAGCTTCCGGGACGGCGGGGGGAGGAAGTTCTTC. Full variable domain (remainder filled in from reference TRBV7-2 and TRBJ2-1): GAGVSQSPSNKVTEKGKDVELRCDPISGHTALYWYRQSLGQGLEFLIYFQGNSAPDKSGLPSDRFSAERTGGSVSTLTIQRTQQEDSAVYLCASSFRDGGGRKFFGPGTRLTVL.

As DNA, the CDR3 is TGTGCCAGCAGTCCCCCAACGGCCTCTAGTTACGAGCAGTACTTC. This encodes CASSPPTASSYEQYF. This rearrangement joins TRBV28 to TRBJ2-7; D remains unclear. The V end lost 5 bases, the J end lost 4 bases, and 18 bases lay between the germline ends. The CDR3 runs 15 residues. Germline V gives CDR1 MDHEN, CDR2 SYDVKM.

This chain joins TRBV25-1 and TRBJ1-1; a possible D gene is TRBD1 (6 bases). This CDR3 is built from 15 residues. With 3 bases removed from V and 5 bases from J, the gap between germline ends came to 16 bases. Germline V gene lookup returns CDR1 MGHDK and CDR2 SYGVNS. For the CDR3, the DNA is TGTGCCAGCAGTGATAAAATAGGACAGAGGACTGAAGCTTTCTTT. It yields the protein CASSDKIGQRTEAFF.

This chain connects TRBV29-1 to TRBJ2-7, with TRBD2 identical over 9 bases. The CDR3 is 15 residues long. Germline CDR1 SQVTM, CDR2 ANQGSEA. The V gene end was trimmed by 4 bases and the J gene end by 2 bases; junction bases not matched to a gene: 9. In nucleotides, the CDR3 is TGCAGCGTTGGGGTAAGCGGGAGGACCCCCTACGAGCAGTACTTC. Translated, it gives CSVGVSGRTPYEQYF.